One and the same sample provided the 14 T cell receptor beta chains below, sequenced in a study of sequential checkpoint blockade in melanoma (dated by TCRdb to between 2019 and 2020). The treatment or condition label on this specimen signifies: randomized to nivolumab then ipilimumab (arm A) or the reverse (arm B). The library was built by means of the immunoSEQ multiplex PCR assay. TCRdb mirrors the immuneACCESS table, restricted to in-frame sequences. Some clones are absent from its copies; in checked studies, under half trace to an unresolved V gene, and the reason for the others is unknown. This sample gives over 10,000 clones in total; around 80% of them show up just once. The top ten clones comprise 27% of the sample. This specimen consisted of CD8+ T cells sorted from blood (inferred from file names), obtained from a patient given nivolumab and ipilimumab in sequence. Receptors were obtained from a human donor with melanoma.

V and J are TRBV5-6 and TRBJ2-5, with 9 bases identical to TRBD1. The germline gives CDR1 SGHDT, CDR2 YYEEEE. The J segment lost 5 bases and the V segment lost 4 bases, leaving 9 bases of the junction unmatched. The CDR3 extends over 15 amino acids. CDR3 in DNA: TGTGCCAGCAGCCCCGGGACAGGGAAGAGGGAGACCCAGTACTTC. Protein sequence: CASSPGTGKRETQYF.

The chain joins TRBV2 to TRBJ2-5, with TRBD2 identical over 15 bases. This CDR3 contains 15 residues. V shed 7 bases and J 1 base; nucleotides not matched to a gene: 1. Germline assignment: CDR1 SNHLY and CDR2 FYNNEI. The CDR3 coding sequence is TGTGCCAGCATGGGACTAGCGGGGGGCCAAGAGACCCAGTACTTC. This codes for CASMGLAGGQETQYF.

There are a few counts of this clone. The chain uses TRBV7-9 and TRBJ2-4; D unresolved. V dropped 5 bases and J dropped 6 bases, with 14 bases sitting between them. The CDR3 has 14 residues. The germline V gene has CDR1 SEHNR and CDR2 FQNEAQ (reference sequence). In DNA form, the CDR3 reads TGTGCCAGCAGCCTAGACGGGTTGGTAAACATTCAGTACTTC. Its translation: CASSLDGLVNIQYF.

The rearrangement uses TRBV4-1 and TRBJ1-5; D ambiguous. Germline CDR1 and CDR2: MGHRA and YSYEKL. This CDR3 region has 15 residues. V lost 1 base and J lost 6, with 13 bases in between. CDR3 coding DNA: TGCGCCAGCAGCCAAGCCCAGGTTCTGCGTCAGCCCCAGCATTTT. This translates into CASSQAQVLRQPQHF.

This clone was recorded a few times. The CDR3 sequence is CASSLPNSYEQYF. The CDR3 nucleotides read TGTGCCAGCAGTTTGCCTAACTCCTACGAGCAGTACTTC. This rearrangement joins TRBV28 to TRBJ2-7, with unresolved D. CDR3 length: 13 amino acids. The germline V gene has CDR1 MDHEN and CDR2 SYDVKM. V lost 3 bases to trimming and J lost 0 bases, with 6 bases between them. Combining the CDR3 with reference TRBV28 and TRBJ2-7 gives the whole variable domain DVKVTQSSRYLVKRTGEKVFLECVQDMDHENMFWYRQDPGLGLRLIYFSYDVKMKEKGDIPEGYSVSREKKERFSLILESASTNQTSMYLCASSLPNSYEQYFGPGTRLTVT.

The chain employs TRBV9 and TRBJ2-2; a possible D gene is TRBD2 (6 bases). Germline lookup yields CDR1 SGDLS and CDR2 YYNGEE. V was pared by 0 bases and J by 3 bases, with 6 bases between. The CDR3 has 14 residues. The CDR3 DNA reads TGTGCCAGCAGCGTAGGGGGGGACACCGGGGAGCTGTTTTTT. This encodes CASSVGGDTGELFF.

The gene calls are TRBV9 and TRBJ2-1; TRBD2 might be the D (6 bases). Trimming cost V 6 bases and J 10 bases, with 17 bases left between them. There are 13 residues in the CDR3. In germline, CDR1 is SGDLS, CDR2 YYNGEE. CDR3 sequence (DNA): TGTGCCAGCACCAACACCGGGACTGGGGAGCAGTTCTTC. This codes for CASTNTGTGEQFF.

CDR3 sequence: CASRRLEGAATEAFF. CDR3 sequence (DNA): TGTGCCAGCAGGCGCTTGGAGGGCGCGGCCACTGAAGCTTTCTTT. The chain uses TRBV5-6 and TRBJ1-1; no firm D call. CDR3 size: 15 residues. Trimming took off 5 bases at V and 4 bases at J, with 18 bases between the two ends. CDR1 and CDR2 from the germline V gene are SGHDT and YYEEEE.

The chain is built from TRBV6-5 and TRBJ2-3, with 8 nucleotides matching TRBD2. CDR3 length: 16 amino acids. Per the germline V gene, CDR1 is MNHEY and CDR2 is SVGAGI. The V and J ends lost 4 bases and 1 base, in that order; junction bases with no gene match: 7. DNA of the CDR3: TGTGCCAGCAGTTCCTCCGCGGGGGGAGGCACAGATACGCAGTATTTT. This codes for CASSSSAGGGTDTQYF.

The chain links TRBV19 to TRBJ2-1, with 12 bases aligning to TRBD1. There are 18 residues in the CDR3. V was clipped by 5 bases and J by 0 bases; unmatched bases: 8. The V gene's germline CDR1 is LNHDA and CDR2 SQIVND (reference sequence). DNA of the CDR3: TGTGCCAGTAGTCTCGGGACAGGGGGCCCTAGCTCCTACAATGAGCAGTTCTTC. Protein: CASSLGTGGPSSYNEQFF.

The chain couples TRBV21-1 to TRBJ2-2; the table's D call TRBD2 went unverified against the DNA. TRBV21-1 has pseudogene status. There are 16 residues in the CDR3. The CDR3 loop is CASSILAGFETGELFF. The CDR3 bases are TGTGCCAGCAGCATACTAGCGGGATTCGAGACCGGGGAGCTGTTTTTT.

The chain uses TRBV6-1 and TRBJ2-7, with a tentative D call TRBD1 (5 bases). Trimming cost V 8 bases and J 3 bases, with 14 bases left between them. The germline V gene encodes CDR1 MNHNS and CDR2 SASEGT. The CDR3 length is 13 residues. CDR3 DNA: TGTGCCAGCGGTAAGGGGCTGGACTACGAGCAGTACTTC. Translating gives CASGKGLDYEQYF.

The chain links TRBV6-6 to TRBJ1-5; 7 nucleotides match TRBD1. CDR3 size: 14 residues. Germline V gene sequence: CDR1 MNHNY, CDR2 SVGAGI (reference sequence). V was pared by 5 bases and J by 1 base, with 2 bases of the junction left unmatched. The CDR3 nucleotides read TGTGCCAGCAGTCACAGGGGAAGCAATCAGCCCCAGCATTTT. Its protein is CASSHRGSNQPQHF.

This clone has only one observation. This chain links TRBV9 with TRBJ2-4; TRBD2 matches at 11 bases. The V and J ends lost 4 bases and 6 bases, in that order; junction bases with no gene match: 6. The CDR3 is 15 residues long. Germline loops: CDR1 SGDLS, CDR2 YYNGEE. The CDR3 DNA sequence: TGTGCCAGCAGCCCAGAGGGACTAGCGGTAAACATTCAGTACTTC. Its protein is CASSPEGLAVNIQYF. The variable domain in full, completed from reference TRBV9 and TRBJ2-4, reads DSGVTQTPKHLITATGQRVTLRCSPRSGDLSVYWYQQSLDQGLQFLIQYYNGEERAKGNILERFSAQQFPDLHSELNLSSLELGDSALYFCASSPEGLAVNIQYFGAGTRLSVL.